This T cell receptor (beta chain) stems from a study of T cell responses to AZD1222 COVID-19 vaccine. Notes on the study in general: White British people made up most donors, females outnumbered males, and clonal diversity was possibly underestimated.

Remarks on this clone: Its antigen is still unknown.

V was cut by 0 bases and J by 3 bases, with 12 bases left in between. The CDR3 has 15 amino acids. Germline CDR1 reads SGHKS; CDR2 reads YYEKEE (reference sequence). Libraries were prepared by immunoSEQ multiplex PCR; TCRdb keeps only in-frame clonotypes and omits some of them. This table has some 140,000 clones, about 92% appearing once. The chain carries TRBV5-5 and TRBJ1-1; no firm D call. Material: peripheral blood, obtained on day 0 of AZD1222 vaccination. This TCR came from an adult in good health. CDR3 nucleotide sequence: TGTGCCAGCAGCTTGGTAGTGGTTAGGGACACTGAAGCTTTCTTT. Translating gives CASSLVVVRDTEAFF.